This TCR beta chain was obtained from a study of cytomegalovirus exposure and HLA in healthy donors. These donors counted as nominally healthy when sampled, but unrecorded immune exposures were likely. With 60 Vbeta and 13 Jbeta primers, the PCR was carried out. In the original workflow: A follow-up analysis tallied tens of millions of unique TCR beta chains, roughly 11 million shared. The table came from immunoSEQ multiplex PCR; TCRdb's copy has only in-frame clones and leaves some out. That table supplies the V and J calls and clone size; D and trimming were determined from the DNA. The sample lists 120,000 or so clones, 75% occurring once. The CDR3 extends over 14 amino acids. Germline CDR1 LNHDA, CDR2 SQIVND (reference sequence). Trimming took 4 bases from V and 6 from J; bases not matched to a gene: 4.

The chain combines TRBV19 with TRBJ1-1, with 11 bases identical to TRBD1. This receptor was identified in a woman in her forties in good health and CMV-seropositive. Material: PBMCs. CDR3: CASSTGQGDAEAFF. The CDR3, as DNA: TGTGCCAGTAGTACGGGACAGGGGGACGCTGAAGCTTTCTTT.